This T cell receptor (beta chain) was found in a study of blood T cell repertoires in COVID-19. Profiled with immunoSEQ multiplex PCR; TCRdb holds only in-frame clones, not every one. The repertoire holds some 250,000 clones, with roughly 80% as singletons. The material sequenced was peripheral blood. The source is a woman of 80 years or more with COVID-19, enrolled during active disease.

DNA of the CDR3: TGTGCCAGCAGTTTGGCGGACCAAGAGACCCAGTACTTC. Its protein product is CASSLADQETQYF. This chain joins TRBV28 and TRBJ2-5, with unresolved D. Germline V gene lookup returns CDR1 MDHEN and CDR2 SYDVKM. The germline V and J ends were trimmed by 3 bases and 0 bases, with 5 bases remaining between them. CDR3 length: 13 amino acids.